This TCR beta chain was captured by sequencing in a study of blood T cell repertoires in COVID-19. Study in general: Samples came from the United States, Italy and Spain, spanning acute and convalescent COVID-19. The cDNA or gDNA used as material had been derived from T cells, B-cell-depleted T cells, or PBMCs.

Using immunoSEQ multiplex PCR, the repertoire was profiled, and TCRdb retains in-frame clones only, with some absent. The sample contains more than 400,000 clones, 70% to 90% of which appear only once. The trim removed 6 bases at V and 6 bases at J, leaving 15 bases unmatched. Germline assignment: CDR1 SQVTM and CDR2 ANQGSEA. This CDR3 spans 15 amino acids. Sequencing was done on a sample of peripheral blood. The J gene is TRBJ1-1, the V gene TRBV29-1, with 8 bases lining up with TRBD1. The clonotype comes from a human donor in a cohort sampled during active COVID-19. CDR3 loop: CSVTPRRTGSPEAFF. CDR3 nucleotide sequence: TGCAGCGTGACCCCGAGGAGGACAGGGAGCCCTGAAGCTTTCTTT.